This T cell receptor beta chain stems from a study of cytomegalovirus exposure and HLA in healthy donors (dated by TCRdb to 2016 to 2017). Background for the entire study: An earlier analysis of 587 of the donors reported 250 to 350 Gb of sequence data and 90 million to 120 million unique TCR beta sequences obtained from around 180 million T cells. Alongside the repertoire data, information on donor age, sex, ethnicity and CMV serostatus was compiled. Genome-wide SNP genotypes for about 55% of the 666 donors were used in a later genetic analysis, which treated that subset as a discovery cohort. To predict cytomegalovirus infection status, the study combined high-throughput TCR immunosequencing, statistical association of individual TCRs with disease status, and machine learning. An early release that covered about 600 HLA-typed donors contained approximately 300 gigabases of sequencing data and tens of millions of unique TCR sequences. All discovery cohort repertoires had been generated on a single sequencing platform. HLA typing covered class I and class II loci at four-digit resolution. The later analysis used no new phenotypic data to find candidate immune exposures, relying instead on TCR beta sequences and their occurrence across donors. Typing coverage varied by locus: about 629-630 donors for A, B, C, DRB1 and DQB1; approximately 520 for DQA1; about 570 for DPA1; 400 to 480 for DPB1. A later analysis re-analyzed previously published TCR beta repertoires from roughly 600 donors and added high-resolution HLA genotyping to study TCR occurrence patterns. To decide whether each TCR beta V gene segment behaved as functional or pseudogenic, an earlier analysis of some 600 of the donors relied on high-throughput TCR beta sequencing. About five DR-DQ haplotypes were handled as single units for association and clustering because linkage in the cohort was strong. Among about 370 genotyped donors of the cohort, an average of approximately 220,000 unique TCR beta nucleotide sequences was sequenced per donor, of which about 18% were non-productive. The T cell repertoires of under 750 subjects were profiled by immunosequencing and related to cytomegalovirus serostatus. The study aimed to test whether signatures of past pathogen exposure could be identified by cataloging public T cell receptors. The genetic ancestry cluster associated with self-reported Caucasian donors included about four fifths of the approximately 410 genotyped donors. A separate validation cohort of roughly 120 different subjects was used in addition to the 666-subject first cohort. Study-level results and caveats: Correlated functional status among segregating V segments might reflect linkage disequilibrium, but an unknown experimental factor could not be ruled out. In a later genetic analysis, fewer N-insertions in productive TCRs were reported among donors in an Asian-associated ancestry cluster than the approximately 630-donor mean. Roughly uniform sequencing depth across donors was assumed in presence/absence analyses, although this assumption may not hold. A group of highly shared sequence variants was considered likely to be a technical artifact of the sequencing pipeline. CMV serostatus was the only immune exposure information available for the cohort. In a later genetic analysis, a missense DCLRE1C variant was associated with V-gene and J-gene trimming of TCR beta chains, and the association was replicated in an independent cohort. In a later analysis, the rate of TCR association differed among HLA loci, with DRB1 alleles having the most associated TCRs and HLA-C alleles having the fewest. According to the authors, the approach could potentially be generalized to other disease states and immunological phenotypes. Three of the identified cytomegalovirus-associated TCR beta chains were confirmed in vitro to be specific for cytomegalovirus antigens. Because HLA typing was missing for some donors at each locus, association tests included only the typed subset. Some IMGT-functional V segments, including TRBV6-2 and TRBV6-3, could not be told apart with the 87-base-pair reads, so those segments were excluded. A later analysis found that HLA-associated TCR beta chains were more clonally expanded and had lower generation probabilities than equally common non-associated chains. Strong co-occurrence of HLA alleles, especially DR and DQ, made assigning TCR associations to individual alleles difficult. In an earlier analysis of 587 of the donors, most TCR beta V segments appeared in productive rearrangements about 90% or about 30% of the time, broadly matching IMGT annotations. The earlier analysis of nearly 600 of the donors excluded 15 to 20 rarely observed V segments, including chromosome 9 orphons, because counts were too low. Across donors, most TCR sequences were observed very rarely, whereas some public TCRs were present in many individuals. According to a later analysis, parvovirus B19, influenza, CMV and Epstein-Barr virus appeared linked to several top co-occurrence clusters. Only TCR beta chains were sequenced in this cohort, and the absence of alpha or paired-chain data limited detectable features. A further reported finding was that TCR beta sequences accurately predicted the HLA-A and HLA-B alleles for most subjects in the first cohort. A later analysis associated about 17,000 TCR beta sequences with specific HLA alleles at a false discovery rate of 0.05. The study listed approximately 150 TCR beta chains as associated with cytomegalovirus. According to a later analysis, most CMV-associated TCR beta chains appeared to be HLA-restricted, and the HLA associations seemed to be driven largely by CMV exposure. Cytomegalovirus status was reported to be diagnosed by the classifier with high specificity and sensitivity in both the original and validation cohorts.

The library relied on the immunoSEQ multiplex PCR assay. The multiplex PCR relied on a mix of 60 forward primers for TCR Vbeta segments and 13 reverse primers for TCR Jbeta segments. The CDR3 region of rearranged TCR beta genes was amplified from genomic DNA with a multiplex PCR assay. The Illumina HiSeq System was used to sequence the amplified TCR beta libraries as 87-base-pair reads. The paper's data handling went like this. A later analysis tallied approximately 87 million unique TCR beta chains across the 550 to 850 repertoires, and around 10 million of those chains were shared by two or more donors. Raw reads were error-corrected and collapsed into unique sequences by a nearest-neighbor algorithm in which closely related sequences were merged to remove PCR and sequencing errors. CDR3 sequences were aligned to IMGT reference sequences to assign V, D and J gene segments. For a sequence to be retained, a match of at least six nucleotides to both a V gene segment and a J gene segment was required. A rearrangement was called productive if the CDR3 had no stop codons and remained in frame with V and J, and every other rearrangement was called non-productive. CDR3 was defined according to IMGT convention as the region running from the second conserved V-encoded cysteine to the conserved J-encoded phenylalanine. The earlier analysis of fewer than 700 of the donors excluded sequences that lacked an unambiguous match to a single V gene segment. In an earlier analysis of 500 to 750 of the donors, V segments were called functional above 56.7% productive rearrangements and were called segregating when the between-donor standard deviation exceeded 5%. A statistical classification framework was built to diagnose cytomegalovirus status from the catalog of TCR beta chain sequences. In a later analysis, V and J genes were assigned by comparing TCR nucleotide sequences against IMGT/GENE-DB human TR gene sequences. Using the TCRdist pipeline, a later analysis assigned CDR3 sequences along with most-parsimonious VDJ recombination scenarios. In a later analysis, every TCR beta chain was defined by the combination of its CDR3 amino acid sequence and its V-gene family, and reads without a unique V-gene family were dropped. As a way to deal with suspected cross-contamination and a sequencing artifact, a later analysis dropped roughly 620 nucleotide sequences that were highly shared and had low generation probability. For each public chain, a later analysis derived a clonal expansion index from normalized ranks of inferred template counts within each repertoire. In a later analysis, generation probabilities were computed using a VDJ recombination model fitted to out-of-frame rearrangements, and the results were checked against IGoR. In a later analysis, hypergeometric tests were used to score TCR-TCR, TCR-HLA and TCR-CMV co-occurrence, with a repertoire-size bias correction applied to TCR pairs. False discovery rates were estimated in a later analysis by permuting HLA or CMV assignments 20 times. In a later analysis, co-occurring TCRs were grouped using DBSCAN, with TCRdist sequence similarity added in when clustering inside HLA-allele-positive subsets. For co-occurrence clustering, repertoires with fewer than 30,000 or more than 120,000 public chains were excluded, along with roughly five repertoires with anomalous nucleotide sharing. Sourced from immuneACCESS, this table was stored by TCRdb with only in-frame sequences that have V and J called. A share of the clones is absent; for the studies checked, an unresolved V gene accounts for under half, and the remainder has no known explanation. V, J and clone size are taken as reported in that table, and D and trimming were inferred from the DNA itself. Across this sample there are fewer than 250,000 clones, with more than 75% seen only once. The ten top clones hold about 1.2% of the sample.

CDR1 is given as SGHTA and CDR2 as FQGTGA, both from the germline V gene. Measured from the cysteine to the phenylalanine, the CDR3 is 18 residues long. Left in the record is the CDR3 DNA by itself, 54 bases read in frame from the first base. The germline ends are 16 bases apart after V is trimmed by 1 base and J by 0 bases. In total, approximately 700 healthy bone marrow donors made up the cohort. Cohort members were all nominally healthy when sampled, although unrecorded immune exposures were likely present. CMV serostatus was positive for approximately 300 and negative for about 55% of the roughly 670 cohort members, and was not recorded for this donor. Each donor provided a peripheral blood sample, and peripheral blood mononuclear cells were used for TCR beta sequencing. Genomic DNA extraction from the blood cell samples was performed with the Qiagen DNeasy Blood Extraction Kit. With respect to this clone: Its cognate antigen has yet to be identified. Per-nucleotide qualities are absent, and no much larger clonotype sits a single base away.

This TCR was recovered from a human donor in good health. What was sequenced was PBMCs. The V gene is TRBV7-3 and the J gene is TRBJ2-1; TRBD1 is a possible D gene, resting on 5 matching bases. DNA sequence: TGTGCCAGCAGCTTAAGGGGCCAAAGACGAAGCTCCTACAATGAGCAGTTCTTC. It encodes CASSLRGQRRSSYNEQFF.